The 5 T cell receptor beta chains listed next were all sequenced from one sample in a study of CD4 T cells in relation to SARS-CoV-2 and coronaviruses. CD4+ T cells from unexposed donors were obtained before the COVID-19 pandemic (2011-2018). The cells were cultured for over eight days before CD4+ T cells were isolated. Antigens for these TCRs are unknown. Sequenced by immunoSEQ multiplex PCR; TCRdb stores in-frame clones only, minus some. The repertoire includes tens of thousands of clones, roughly 80% of them detected once, and 20% sits in the top ten. Sequenced material: CD4+ T cells from PBMCs, cultured in vitro. The source is a human donor in good health.

The chain recombines TRBV5-6 with TRBJ2-2, with 9 bases fitting TRBD2. This CDR3 is 15 amino acids long. The germline V gene has CDR1 SGHDT and CDR2 YYEEEE. The trim removed 0 bases at V and 3 bases at J, leaving 0 bases unmatched. The CDR3 DNA sequence: TGTGCCAGCAGCTTGGGGACTAGCGACACCGGGGAGCTGTTTTTT. Protein sequence: CASSLGTSDTGELFF. Full variable domain (rest looked up from reference TRBV5-6 and TRBJ2-2): DAGVTQSPTHLIKTRGQQVTLRCSPKSGHDTVSWYQQALGQGPQFIFQYYEEEERQRGNFPDRFSGHQFPNYSSELNVNALLLGDSALYLCASSLGTSDTGELFFGEGSRLTVL.

V gene TRBV6-2 or TRBV6-3 combines with J gene TRBJ2-6; the D gene is possibly TRBD1 (5 bases). The CDR3 sequence is 16 residues long. Germline V gene data show CDR1 as MNHEY and CDR2 as SVGEGT. Trimming took 2 bases from V and 4 from J, leaving 12 bases between them. Here the CDR3 reads CASSYNRMGGANVLTF. CDR3 in DNA: TGTGCCAGCAGTTACAACAGGATGGGAGGGGCCAACGTCCTGACTTTC.

This chain uses TRBV7-6 with TRBJ2-1; D is uncertain. The CDR3 contains 13 residues. Trimming pared 6 bases from V and 12 bases from J, leaving 18 bases between. Per germline, CDR1 SGHVS and CDR2 FNYEAQ. CDR3 amino acids: CASSPDDDRAQFF. CDR3 sequence (DNA): TGTGCCAGCAGTCCCGATGACGACCGGGCGCAGTTCTTC.

This clone was detected only a few times. The chain links TRBV6-5 to TRBJ1-2, with TRBD1 matching over 10 bases. Germline CDR1 reads MNHEY; CDR2 reads SVGAGI. Germline trimming cut 6 bases from V and 5 bases from J; bases unmatched to any gene: 3. The CDR3 spans 13 residues. CDR3 protein: CASRRTGGYGYTF. CDR3 bases: TGTGCCAGCAGAAGGACAGGGGGGTATGGCTACACCTTC.

V and J are TRBV28 and TRBJ1-2; no definite D call. With 6 bases removed from V and 1 base from J, the gap between germline ends came to 9 bases. Germline V lookup: CDR1 MDHEN, CDR2 SYDVKM. This CDR3 is built from 13 residues. This chain's CDR3 is CASSRNFNYGYTF. In DNA form, the CDR3 reads TGTGCCAGCAGCCGTAACTTTAACTATGGCTACACCTTC.